The clone carrying this T cell receptor (beta chain) was seen more than once but under ten times. The CDR3 is 15 residues long. Trimming cost V 0 bases and J 5 bases; bases outside gene matches: 7. From germline, CDR1 is SGHRS and CDR2 YFSETQ. This entry is derived from a study of T-cell reconstitution after alpha-beta-depleted transplantation in children. Construction of the TCRbeta library involved unique molecular identifiers. One entry per CDR3 protein results from TCRdb running MiXCR on the PCR reads. The table lists about 91,000 distinct CDR3 sequences, roughly 8% of them singletons. The input for sequencing was PBMCs from the stem cell graft donor, taken from the stem cell graft. The receptor was isolated from a human donor who donated a stem cell graft to a child with congenital amegakaryocytic thrombocytopenia. This chain uses TRBV5-1 with TRBJ2-5; 7 bases are shared with TRBD1. The CDR3 spells CASSLATGARETQYF. For the CDR3, the DNA is TGCGCCAGCAGCTTGGCTACAGGGGCGCGGGAGACCCAGTACTTC.